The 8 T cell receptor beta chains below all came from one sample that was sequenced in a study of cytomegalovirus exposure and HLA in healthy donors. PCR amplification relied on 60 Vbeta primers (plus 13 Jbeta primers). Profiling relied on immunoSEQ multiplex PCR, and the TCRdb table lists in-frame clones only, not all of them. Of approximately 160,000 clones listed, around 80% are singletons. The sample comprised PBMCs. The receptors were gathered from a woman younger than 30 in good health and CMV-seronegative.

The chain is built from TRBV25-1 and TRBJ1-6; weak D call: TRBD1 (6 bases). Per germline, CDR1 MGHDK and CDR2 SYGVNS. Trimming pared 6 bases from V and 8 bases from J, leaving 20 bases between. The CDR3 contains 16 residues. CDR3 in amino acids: CASSATGGIGDSPLHF. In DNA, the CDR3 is TGTGCCAGCAGCGCCACGGGGGGCATCGGCGATTCACCCCTCCACTTT. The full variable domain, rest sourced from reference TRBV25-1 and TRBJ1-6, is EADIYQTPRYLVIGTGKKITLECSQTMGHDKMYWYQQDPGMELHLIHYSYGVNSTEKGDLSSESTVSRIRTEHFPLTLESARPSHTSQYLCASSATGGIGDSPLHFGNGTRLTVT.

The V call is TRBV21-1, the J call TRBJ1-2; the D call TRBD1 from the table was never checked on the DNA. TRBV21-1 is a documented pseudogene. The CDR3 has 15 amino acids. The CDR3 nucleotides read TGTGCCAGCAGCAAAGAGGGGAACAGGGGCTATGGCTACACCTTC. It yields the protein CASSKEGNRGYGYTF.

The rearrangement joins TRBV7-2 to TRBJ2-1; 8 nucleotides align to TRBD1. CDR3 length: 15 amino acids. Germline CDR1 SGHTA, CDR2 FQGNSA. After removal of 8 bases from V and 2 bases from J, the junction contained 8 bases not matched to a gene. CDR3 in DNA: TGTGCCAGCGGCCGGCAGGGGGCTCCCTACAATGAGCAGTTCTTC. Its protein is CASGRQGAPYNEQFF.

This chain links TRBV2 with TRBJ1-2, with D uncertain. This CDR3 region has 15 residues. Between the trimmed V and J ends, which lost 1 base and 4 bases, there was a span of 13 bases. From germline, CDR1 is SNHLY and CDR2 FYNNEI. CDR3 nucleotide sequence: TGTGCCAGCAGTGAAGGAGGGTCTAGGATCTATGGCTACACCTTC. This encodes CASSEGGSRIYGYTF.

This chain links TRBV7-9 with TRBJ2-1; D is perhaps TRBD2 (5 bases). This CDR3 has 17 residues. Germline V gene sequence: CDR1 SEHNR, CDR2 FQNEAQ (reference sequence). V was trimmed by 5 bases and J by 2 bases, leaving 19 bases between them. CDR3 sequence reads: CASSPISAGPTYNEQFF. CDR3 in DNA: TGTGCCAGCAGCCCGATCTCGGCGGGTCCCACCTACAATGAGCAGTTCTTC.

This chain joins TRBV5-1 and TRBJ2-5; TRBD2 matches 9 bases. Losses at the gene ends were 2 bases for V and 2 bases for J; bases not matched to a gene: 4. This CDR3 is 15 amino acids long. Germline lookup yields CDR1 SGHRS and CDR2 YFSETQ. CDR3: CASSLRAGGQETQYF. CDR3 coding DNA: TGCGCCAGCAGCTTACGAGCGGGAGGTCAAGAGACCCAGTACTTC.

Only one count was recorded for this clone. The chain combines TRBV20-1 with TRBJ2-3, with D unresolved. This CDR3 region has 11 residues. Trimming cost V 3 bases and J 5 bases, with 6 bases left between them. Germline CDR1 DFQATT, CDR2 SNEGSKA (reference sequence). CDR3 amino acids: CSASDKDTQYF. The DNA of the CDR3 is TGCAGTGCTAGTGACAAAGATACGCAGTATTTT.

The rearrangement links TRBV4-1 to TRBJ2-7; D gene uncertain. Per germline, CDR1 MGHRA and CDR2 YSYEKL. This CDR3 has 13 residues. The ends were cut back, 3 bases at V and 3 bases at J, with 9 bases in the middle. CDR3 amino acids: CASSQGSLYEQYF. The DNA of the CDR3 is TGCGCCAGCAGCCAGGGCTCCCTCTACGAGCAGTACTTC.